Below, 28 T cell receptor beta chains from the same sample are listed, as sequenced in a study of blood T cell repertoires in COVID-19. Using immunoSEQ multiplex PCR, the repertoire was profiled, and TCRdb retains in-frame clones only, with some absent. The sample carries about 180,000 clones, 70% to 90% recorded once. The sample consisted of peripheral blood. These TCRs come from a woman between 45 and 65 years old with COVID-19, enrolled during active disease.

The chain combines TRBV7-9 with TRBJ1-4; D gene unclear. Germline-derived CDR1 and CDR2 are SEHNR and FQNEAQ (reference sequence). This CDR3 comprises 17 residues. Trimming cost V 1 base and J 4 bases, with 16 bases left between them. Here the CDR3 reads CASSLGSLAGSNEKLFF. CDR3 DNA: TGTGCCAGCAGCTTAGGATCCCTCGCGGGGAGTAATGAAAAACTGTTTTTT.

V gene TRBV3-1 (or the pseudogene TRBV3-2) combines with J gene TRBJ2-7, with TRBD2 identical over 11 bases. V trimming: 6 bases; J trimming: 0 bases; junction bases outside the gene matches: 4. The CDR3 contains 15 residues. Germline V gene sequence: CDR1 LGHDT, CDR2 YNNKEL (reference sequence). The CDR3 DNA reads TGTGCCAGCAGACCCGGACTAGCGGGCTCCTACGAGCAGTACTTC. Its protein product is CASRPGLAGSYEQYF.

The genes are TRBV9 and TRBJ2-1, with D maybe TRBD1 (5 bases). Trimming removed 3 bases at V and 0 bases at J, with 16 bases between. CDR1 SGDLS and CDR2 YYNGEE come from the germline V gene. This CDR3 is 17 amino acids long. In nucleotides, the CDR3 is TGTGCCAGCAGCGGGGGCCCGGGTCTGAGCTCCTACAATGAGCAGTTCTTC. Translated, it gives CASSGGPGLSSYNEQFF.

In this sample, this clone turned up once. The chain links TRBV7-3 to TRBJ2-5; possibly TRBD1 for D (6 bases). With 5 bases removed from V and 3 bases from J, the gap between germline ends came to 13 bases. Germline CDR1 is SGHTA and CDR2 is FQGTGA. This CDR3 spans 14 amino acids. The CDR3 region has the DNA TGTGCCAGCAGCCCAGGGGCCGTAAAAGAGACCCAGTACTTC. Protein product: CASSPGAVKETQYF. Variable domain in full (rest from reference TRBV7-3 and TRBJ2-5): GAGVSQTPSNKVTEKGKYVELRCDPISGHTALYWYRQSLGQGPEFLIYFQGTGAADDSGLPNDRFFAVRPEGSVSTLKIQRTERGDSAVYLCASSPGAVKETQYFGPGTRLLVL.

The chain employs TRBV7-6 and TRBJ2-6; the D gene is possibly TRBD1 (6 bases). This CDR3 has 17 amino acids. Germline CDR1 and CDR2: SGHVS and FNYEAQ. V was trimmed by 6 bases and J by 1 base, leaving 16 bases between them. The CDR3: CASSLQGRRSGANVLTF. CDR3 bases: TGTGCCAGCAGTTTACAGGGCCGTAGGTCTGGGGCCAACGTCCTGACTTTC.

The genes are TRBV12-5 and TRBJ2-1; 10 bases agree with TRBD2. In germline, CDR1 is LGHNT, CDR2 FRNRAP. The CDR3 has 15 amino acids. V trimming: 1 base; J trimming: 5 bases; junction bases outside the gene matches: 2. The CDR3 sequence: CASGLGLAGNNEQFF. The DNA for the CDR3 is TGTGCTAGTGGTTTGGGACTAGCGGGCAACAATGAGCAGTTCTTC.

The chain is built from TRBV4-2 and TRBJ2-1; tentative D call: TRBD2 (6 bases). V was clipped by 4 bases and J by 3 bases, with 10 bases between them. This CDR3 comprises 14 residues. Germline loops: CDR1 LGHNA, CDR2 YNFKEQ. The CDR3 DNA reads TGTGCCAGCAGCCTACCGGACTACTACAATGAGCAGTTCTTC. This translates into CASSLPDYYNEQFF.

This chain uses TRBV6-5 with TRBJ2-7; 7 bases fit TRBD1. Germline V CDR1 and CDR2: MNHEY, SVGAGI. Trimming removed 7 bases from V and 0 bases from J; junction bases left unmatched: 9. The CDR3 is made up of 15 amino acids. This chain's CDR3 is CASTNEDRPSYEQYF. The CDR3 region has the DNA TGTGCCAGCACCAATGAGGACAGGCCCTCCTACGAGCAGTACTTC.

The chain joins TRBV11-2 to TRBJ2-2; 10 positions match TRBD1. Trimming removed 3 bases from V and 3 bases from J; junction bases left unmatched: 7. Germline values: CDR1 SGHAT, CDR2 FQNNGV. The CDR3 loop spans 17 amino acids. CDR3 residues: CASSFLPGQGYTGELFF. CDR3 nucleotides: TGTGCCAGCAGCTTTTTACCGGGACAGGGGTACACCGGGGAGCTGTTTTTT.

This clone came up many times. The chain couples TRBV7-9 to TRBJ2-2; a weak D match, TRBD1 (6 bases). Germline lookup yields CDR1 SEHNR and CDR2 FQNEAQ (reference sequence). The CDR3 contains 13 residues. V shed 2 bases and J shed 13 bases, with 14 bases lying between them. The chain's CDR3 is CASSLKDRLRLFF. In nucleotides, the CDR3 is TGTGCCAGCAGCTTAAAGGACAGACTCAGGCTGTTTTTT.

Written as DNA, the CDR3 is TGTGCCAGCAGCCAGGGACAGGGCCCATCTGGAAACACCATATATTTT. This gives the protein CASSQGQGPSGNTIYF. This sequence joins TRBV3-1 (or the pseudogene TRBV3-2) and TRBJ1-3; 9 nucleotides line up with TRBD1. Per the germline V gene, CDR1 is LGHDT and CDR2 is YNNKEL (reference sequence). Germline trimming cut 3 bases from V and 1 base from J; bases unmatched to any gene: 4. The CDR3 extends over 16 amino acids.

The chain is built from TRBV11-3 and TRBJ1-2; a possible D gene is TRBD1 (5 bases). The germline V and J ends were trimmed by 4 bases and 8 bases, with 20 bases remaining between them. This CDR3 has 15 residues. CDR1 is SGHNT, CDR2 YENEEA, per germline. Written as DNA, the CDR3 is TGTGCCAGCAGCTCACCCCTCCGGGACCGGGAGGGCTACACCTTC. This encodes CASSSPLRDREGYTF.

V and J are TRBV10-3 and TRBJ2-1; 9 nucleotides align to TRBD2. The CDR3 consists of 17 residues. The germline gives CDR1 ENHRY, CDR2 SYGVKD. J lost 7 bases, V lost 3 bases, and 13 bases had no gene match. The CDR3 region has the DNA TGTGCCATCAGTGACATGGGGTTGGCGGGGGGGTTAAATGAGCAGTTCTTC. Its protein product is CAISDMGLAGGLNEQFF.

The chain has TRBV11-2 and TRBJ2-3, with TRBD2 matching over 9 bases. Trimming at V came to 2 bases and at J to 3 bases, leaving 9 bases not matched to a gene. Germline V lookup: CDR1 SGHAT, CDR2 FQNNGV. This CDR3 is built from 17 residues. CDR3 sequence (DNA): TGTGCCAGCAGCTTAATCCGGGCTAGCGGGGAAACAGATACGCAGTATTTT. Protein sequence: CASSLIRASGETDTQYF.

This clone is a singleton in its sample. The chain uses TRBV27 and TRBJ1-2, with 7 bases that match TRBD1. The germline V gene has CDR1 MNHEY and CDR2 SMNVEV (reference sequence). The V gene end was trimmed by 2 bases and the J gene end by 2 bases; junction bases not matched to a gene: 11. This CDR3 is built from 17 residues. The CDR3 bases are TGTGCCAGCAGTTTAACCCCACACAGGGGCGGAAACTATGGCTACACCTTC. Protein: CASSLTPHRGGNYGYTF.

The chain combines TRBV3-1 (or the pseudogene TRBV3-2) with TRBJ1-2, with 7 bases aligning to TRBD1. V shed 3 bases, J shed 4 bases, and the junction held 5 bases outside the gene matches. Germline V gene sequence: CDR1 LGHDT, CDR2 YNNKEL (reference sequence). This CDR3 spans 14 amino acids. The CDR3 DNA reads as TGTGCCAGCAGCCAGAACAGGGGAGGCTATGGCTACACCTTC. This codes for CASSQNRGGYGYTF.

CDR3 loop: CAWTPGQSSGNTIYF. The CDR3 nucleotides read TGTGCCTGGACCCCGGGACAAAGCTCTGGAAACACCATATATTTT. The chain joins TRBV30 to TRBJ1-3, with a possible D match to TRBD1 (6 bases). Germline CDR1 reads GTSNPN; CDR2 reads SVGIG (reference sequence). The CDR3 loop spans 15 amino acids. With 4 bases removed from V and 0 bases from J, the gap between germline ends came to 13 bases.

This clone was seen only once. The rearrangement joins TRBV11-3 to TRBJ2-5; 16 bases agree with TRBD2. The germline V gene has CDR1 SGHNT and CDR2 YENEEA. Unmatched junction bases numbered 7, after V lost 5 bases and J lost 4 bases. The CDR3 is 17 residues long. The CDR3 protein is CASSQGTSGGAGETQYF. CDR3 DNA sequence: TGTGCCAGCAGCCAAGGGACTAGCGGGGGGGCAGGAGAGACCCAGTACTTC.

This chain joins TRBV9 and TRBJ2-3; 7 bases line up with TRBD2. The junction had 2 bases not matched to a gene; V was cut back by 0 bases and J by 4 bases. The V gene's germline CDR1 is SGDLS and CDR2 YYNGEE. The CDR3 covers 14 residues. As DNA, the CDR3 is TGTGCCAGCAGCGTAGGGGAGGGGTCAGATACGCAGTATTTT. Amino acid sequence: CASSVGEGSDTQYF.

The V gene is TRBV2, the J gene TRBJ1-5; D uncertain. Germline V gene data show CDR1 as SNHLY and CDR2 as FYNNEI. The CDR3 is made up of 14 amino acids. The V and J ends lost 1 base and 4 bases respectively, with 8 bases between them. The CDR3 reads CASSEDRSNQPQHF. CDR3 DNA sequence: TGTGCCAGCAGTGAAGACCGCAGTAATCAGCCCCAGCATTTT.

Note on this clone: The junction differs from germline at one of its ends, possibly a read error. The rearrangement joins TRBV20-1 to TRBJ2-5; 12 bases are a match to TRBD2. Germline-derived CDR1 and CDR2 are DFQATT and SNEGSKA (reference sequence). This CDR3 has 11 amino acids. CDR3 DNA: TGCAGTGCAAGGACTAGCGGGGCTCCTCACTTC. Protein sequence: CSARTSGAPHF.

The rearrangement uses TRBV20-1 and TRBJ1-5, with D perhaps matching TRBD1 (5 bases). Germline assignment: CDR1 DFQATT and CDR2 SNEGSKA (reference sequence). The germline V and J ends were trimmed by 3 bases and 4 bases, with 13 bases remaining between them. The CDR3 extends over 14 amino acids. The DNA for the CDR3 is TGCAGTGCTAGTATGAGACAGCCGAATCAGCCCCAGCATTTT. This codes for CSASMRQPNQPQHF.

This rearrangement joins TRBV6-5 to TRBJ2-2; perhaps TRBD1 as D (6 bases). The CDR3 loop spans 16 amino acids. Trimming shortened V by 2 bases and J by 0 bases, and 10 bases separated the two germline ends. Germline lookup yields CDR1 MNHEY and CDR2 SVGAGI. CDR3 amino acids: CASSYGDKSNTGELFF. The CDR3 DNA sequence: TGTGCCAGCAGTTACGGGGACAAATCGAACACCGGGGAGCTGTTTTTT.

The chain employs TRBV6-5 and TRBJ1-2, with a possible D match to TRBD1 (5 bases). CDR1 and CDR2 from the germline V gene are MNHEY and SVGAGI. V was cut by 2 bases and J by 0 bases, with 13 bases left in between. The CDR3 is 16 residues long. CDR3: CASSYKRGISNYGYTF. The DNA of the CDR3 is TGTGCCAGCAGTTACAAGCGGGGGATCTCTAACTATGGCTACACCTTC.

The rearrangement links TRBV7-3 to TRBJ2-1, with 8 bases identical to TRBD2. The CDR3 extends over 16 amino acids. V lost 2 bases, J lost 6 bases, and 9 bases stayed unmatched. CDR1 is SGHTA, CDR2 FQGTGA, per germline. The CDR3 loop is CASSLAGSGGSNEQFF. DNA for the CDR3: TGTGCCAGCAGCTTAGCCGGGAGCGGGGGAAGCAATGAGCAGTTCTTC.

The rearrangement uses TRBV11-3 and TRBJ1-1, with 7 positions matching TRBD1. The J segment lost 0 bases and the V segment lost 5 bases, leaving 9 bases of the junction unmatched. The CDR3 consists of 16 residues. Germline V CDR1 and CDR2: SGHNT, YENEEA. In nucleotides, the CDR3 is TGTGCCAGCAGCCGCGACAGGGCTTTACTGAACACTGAAGCTTTCTTT. Translating it yields CASSRDRALLNTEAFF. Complete variable domain (other parts from reference TRBV11-3 and TRBJ1-1): EAGVVQSPRYKIIEKKQPVAFWCNPISGHNTLYWYLQNLGQGPELLIRYENEEAVDDSQLPKDRFSAERLKGVDSTLKIQPAELGDSAVYLCASSRDRALLNTEAFFGQGTRLTVV.

The sample holds one count of this clone. The genes are TRBV11-3 and TRBJ1-1, with 8 bases aligning to TRBD1. Germline V gives CDR1 SGHNT, CDR2 YENEEA. Germline trimming cut 5 bases from V and 1 base from J; bases unmatched to any gene: 3. The CDR3 extends over 14 amino acids. In nucleotides, the CDR3 is TGTGCCAGCAGCCAACAGGGGGAGAACACTGAAGCTTTCTTT. It yields the protein CASSQQGENTEAFF.

The sample holds one count of this clone. The chain recombines TRBV9 with TRBJ1-2; the D gene is possibly TRBD1 (6 bases). The V and J ends lost 6 bases and 8 bases respectively, with 17 bases between them. The CDR3 contains 13 residues. Germline assignment: CDR1 SGDLS and CDR2 YYNGEE. In DNA form, the CDR3 reads TGTGCCAGCAAAGGGGGGGCCCTGAGGGGCTACACCTTC. Protein product: CASKGGALRGYTF. The entire variable domain, with the rest obtained from reference TRBV9 and TRBJ1-2, is as follows: DSGVTQTPKHLITATGQRVTLRCSPRSGDLSVYWYQQSLDQGLQFLIQYYNGEERAKGNILERFSAQQFPDLHSELNLSSLELGDSALYFCASKGGALRGYTFGSGTRLTVV.